A selection of T cell receptor beta chains follows, all from one sample in a study of blood T cell repertoires in COVID-19. Data came from immunoSEQ multiplex PCR; TCRdb stores just in-frame clones and leaves some out. The profile shows more than 150,000 clones, roughly 80% of them singletons. Sequences were obtained from peripheral blood. The receptors derive from a man aged 60-69 years with active or convalescent COVID-19. The CDR3 runs from the conserved cysteine through the conserved F or W. The D gene is left open where the match is weak. Clone size is stated in some rows and not others, as once, few, many or a class when expanded.

V	J	size	D	CDR3	DNA
TRBV4-3	TRBJ2-7	-	TRBD2	CASSHDLPRLAGAPYEQYF	TGCGCCAGCAGCCATGATTTACCAAGACTAGCGGGGGCTCCCTACGAGCAGTACTTC
TRBV7-6	TRBJ1-1	-	-	CASSSEVDTEAFF	TGTGCCAGCAGCTCGGAGGTTGACACTGAAGCTTTCTTT
TRBV19	TRBJ1-2	once	-	CASLPRGYGGDGYTF	TGTGCCAGTCTCCCCAGGGGATACGGAGGAGATGGCTACACCTTC
TRBV29-1	TRBJ1-2	-	TRBD1	CSVDEGAGGYTF	TGCAGCGTTGATGAGGGGGCCGGGGGCTACACCTTC
TRBV3-1/TRBV3-2	TRBJ2-1	-	TRBD2	CASSQSTSGPYNEQFF	TGTGCCAGCAGCCAAAGCACTAGCGGACCCTACAATGAGCAGTTCTTC
TRBV6-2/TRBV6-3	TRBJ2-3	once	-	CASSLRTGGGTDTQYF	TGTGCCAGCAGTCTCAGAACAGGGGGAGGGACAGATACGCAGTATTTT
TRBV24-1	TRBJ2-3	few	TRBD2	CATSDLLRLAGEGTDTQYF	TGTGCCACCAGTGATTTGCTTAGACTAGCGGGAGAGGGTACAGATACGCAGTATTTT
TRBV20-1	TRBJ2-7	-	-	CSASYGAGRITEQYF	TGCAGTGCTAGTTACGGGGCGGGAAGGATCACCGAGCAGTACTTC
TRBV11-2	TRBJ2-1	-	-	CASSLVSGDGSYNEQFF	TGTGCCAGCAGCTTAGTTTCCGGGGATGGCTCCTACAATGAGCAGTTCTTC
TRBV27	TRBJ1-5	-	TRBD1	CASRKSNRGPNQPQHF	TGTGCCAGCAGAAAATCAAACAGGGGCCCTAATCAGCCCCAGCATTTT
TRBV7-3	TRBJ2-7	few	TRBD2	CASSLYGGAGYEQYF	TGTGCCAGCAGCTTATACGGGGGGGCGGGCTACGAGCAGTACTTC
TRBV19	TRBJ2-7	few	-	CASSIGGAYEQYF	TGTGCCAGTAGTATAGGGGGCGCGTACGAGCAGTACTTC
TRBV4-3	TRBJ2-7	-	-	CASSQHYREGAYEQYF	TGCGCCAGCAGCCAACATTACAGGGAAGGTGCCTACGAGCAGTACTTC
TRBV6-2/TRBV6-3	TRBJ2-1	-	TRBD2	CASSGTSGYNEQFF	TGTGCCAGCAGCGGGACTAGCGGCTACAATGAGCAGTTCTTC
TRBV7-2	TRBJ1-5	-	-	CASSVSGGVWPQHF	TGTGCCAGCAGCGTCTCGGGGGGGGTGTGGCCCCAGCATTTT
TRBV21-1	TRBJ2-4	medium-sized	-	CASSKAGTAYDLAKNIQYF	TGTGCCAGCAGCAAAGCCGGGACAGCCTATGATTTAGCCAAAAACATTCAGTACTTC
TRBV5-1	TRBJ2-2	-	TRBD2	CASSLYLGGSLVGELFF	TGCGCCAGCAGCTTGTATCTTGGCGGGAGTTTAGTTGGGGAGCTGTTTTTT
TRBV28	TRBJ1-5	-	TRBD1	CASSPGQQASNQPQHF	TGTGCCAGCAGTCCGGGACAGCAAGCAAGCAATCAGCCCCAGCATTTT
TRBV9	TRBJ1-6	-	TRBD1	CASSSRQGGNSPLHF	TGTGCCAGCAGCTCCCGACAGGGGGGAAATTCACCCCTCCACTTT
TRBV6-5	TRBJ1-2	-	TRBD1	CASSRQGARIGYTF	TGTGCCAGCAGTCGACAGGGGGCGCGGATTGGCTACACCTTC
TRBV24-1	TRBJ1-5	-	-	CATSSPGAGQPQHF	TGTGCCACCAGTTCACCGGGTGCGGGTCAGCCCCAGCATTTT
TRBV7-9	TRBJ2-3	-	-	CASSSLSGSTDTQYF	TGTGCCAGCAGCTCCTTAAGCGGGAGCACAGATACGCAGTATTTT
TRBV7-6	TRBJ2-3	-	-	CASRYEVGTDTQYF	TGTGCCAGCAGGTACGAGGTGGGCACAGATACGCAGTATTTT
TRBV3-1/TRBV3-2	TRBJ2-1	-	-	CASSQAPPLREQFF	TGTGCCAGCAGCCAAGCGCCACCTTTGCGTGAGCAGTTCTTC
TRBV7-9	TRBJ2-2	-	TRBD2	CASRSSGRAPGELFF	TGTGCCAGCAGATCTAGCGGGAGGGCCCCCGGGGAGCTGTTTTTT
TRBV7-8	TRBJ1-4	few	-	CASSLFRGSEKLFF	TGTGCCAGCAGCTTATTTCGGGGAAGTGAAAAACTGTTTTTT
TRBV6-5	TRBJ2-1	-	TRBD2	CASSYSGSGKNEQFF	TGTGCCAGCAGTTACTCGGGTAGCGGGAAGAATGAGCAGTTCTTC
TRBV28	TRBJ2-7	-	TRBD2	CASSSIPPGLAVYEQYF	TGTGCCAGCAGCTCAATCCCACCGGGACTAGCGGTCTACGAGCAGTACTTC
TRBV15	TRBJ2-7	-	TRBD2	CATSRKTSGLSYEQYF	TGTGCCACCAGCAGAAAGACTAGCGGACTCTCCTACGAGCAGTACTTC
TRBV27	TRBJ2-4	-	-	CASSRLDNSIQYF	TGTGCCAGCAGCAGACTGGATAATAGCATTCAGTACTTC
TRBV28	TRBJ2-1	-	-	CASRPTGIDEQFF	TGTGCCAGCAGGCCCACAGGGATCGATGAGCAGTTCTTC
TRBV11-2	TRBJ2-3	-	-	CASSLYARQRADTQYF	TGTGCCAGCAGCTTATATGCCCGCCAGAGGGCAGATACGCAGTATTTT
TRBV3-1/TRBV3-2	TRBJ2-3	-	TRBD2	CASSQHGTSGSADTQYF	TGTGCCAGCAGCCAACATGGGACTAGCGGGAGCGCAGATACGCAGTATTTT
TRBV3-1/TRBV3-2	TRBJ2-3	-	TRBD2	CASTDRAGRRGHDTQYF	TGTGCCAGCACCGACAGAGCGGGGCGACGGGGCCACGATACGCAGTATTTT